The 11 T cell receptor beta chains listed next were all sequenced from one sample in a study of Graves' ophthalmopathy and Graves' hyperthyroidism. Amplified material comprised TCR beta CDR3 regions derived from RNA transcripts. After a first-round RT-PCR with HTBI primers, a second-round multiplex PCR was run. Each CDR3 protein gets one entry after TCRdb re-called the multiplex PCR reads with MiXCR. In the table there are 300,000 to 400,000 distinct CDR3 sequences, 15% to 20% of which are singletons. What was sequenced was peripheral blood. The origin of the receptors is an adult man with Graves' ophthalmopathy.

This clonotype was seen repeatedly, ten times or more. The chain joins TRBV30 to TRBJ1-3, with D unresolved. The germline V gene has CDR1 GTSNPN and CDR2 SVGIG (reference sequence). V shed 1 base and J shed 2 bases, with 3 bases lying between them. The CDR3 spans 12 residues. The CDR3 sequence is CAWSEPGNTIYF. The DNA of the CDR3 is TGTGCCTGGAGTGAACCTGGAAACACCATATATTTT.

In this sample, this clonotype turned up many times. The rearrangement links TRBV28 to TRBJ1-5; possibly TRBD1 for D (6 bases). Germline CDR1 is MDHEN and CDR2 is SYDVKM. V shed 3 bases and J shed 1 base, with 16 bases lying between them. The CDR3 length is 17 residues. The CDR3 DNA follows: TGTGCCAGCAGTTTGACTCGGGGGCTAAGGAGCAATCAGCCCCAGCATTTT. This encodes CASSLTRGLRSNQPQHF.

This clonotype was detected many times. V usage is TRBV30 and J usage is TRBJ2-7, with 9 bases aligning to TRBD1. CDR3 length: 15 residues. Trimming removed 2 bases from V and 2 bases from J; junction bases left unmatched: 7. CDR1 is GTSNPN and CDR2 is SVGIG in the germline V gene (reference sequence). The CDR3 region has the DNA TGTGCCTGGAGTATGGGGGACAGGGAAACCTACGAGCAGTACTTC. This codes for CAWSMGDRETYEQYF.

Ten or more counts support this clonotype. The genes are TRBV30 and TRBJ2-2, with D maybe TRBD2 (5 bases). Between the trimmed V and J ends, which lost 5 bases and 2 bases, there was a span of 18 bases. The CDR3 is made up of 16 amino acids. CDR1 is GTSNPN and CDR2 is SVGIG in the germline V gene (reference sequence). CDR3 sequence: CAWSPEGRINTGELFF. DNA of the CDR3: TGTGCCTGGTCCCCCGAGGGCCGAATCAACACCGGGGAGCTGTTTTTT.

This clonotype was detected many times. The chain uses TRBV12-3 or TRBV12-4 and TRBJ1-6; possibly TRBD1 for D (6 bases). Trimming took off 7 bases at V and 8 bases at J, with 18 bases between the two ends. The CDR3 consists of 15 residues. The CDR3 region is CASKQTGQGDSPLHF. CDR3 sequence (DNA): TGTGCCAGCAAACAGACAGGCCAAGGGGATTCACCCCTCCACTTT.

This clonotype has a count of ten or more. This chain uses TRBV20-1 with TRBJ2-5, with 11 positions matching TRBD2. With 6 bases clipped from V and 4 bases from J, the junction kept 10 bases outside the gene matches. CDR3 length: 15 residues. Germline values: CDR1 DFQATT, CDR2 SNEGSKA (reference sequence). The CDR3 nucleotides read TGCAGTGCAGCCGGGACTAGCGGAGCCGTAGAGACCCAGTACTTC. Its translation is CSAAGTSGAVETQYF.

The V and J genes are TRBV2 and TRBJ1-5, with D uncertain. The CDR3 is 14 amino acids. V dropped 4 bases and J dropped 4 bases, with 11 bases sitting between them. Germline values: CDR1 SNHLY, CDR2 FYNNEI. The CDR3 nucleotides read TGTGCCAGCAGTGTTGAGAGTAAAAATCAGCCCCAGCATTTT. Its translation is CASSVESKNQPQHF.

The J gene is TRBJ2-5, the V gene TRBV10-3, with 11 bases matching TRBD2. Trimming took 3 bases from V and 5 from J; bases not matched to a gene: 17. The CDR3 spans 19 residues. Germline V gives CDR1 ENHRY, CDR2 SYGVKD. CDR3 loop: CAISEVGSGGAGGVETQYF. The CDR3 coding sequence is TGTGCCATCAGTGAAGTAGGTAGCGGGGGGGCCGGTGGCGTGGAGACCCAGTACTTC.

The genes are TRBV29-1 and TRBJ1-1; TRBD1 agrees at 9 bases. V gave up 6 bases and J gave up 3 bases; unmatched junction bases: 5. There are 13 residues in the CDR3. Germline assignment: CDR1 SQVTM and CDR2 ANQGSEA. Here the CDR3 DNA reads TGCAGCGTGGCGACAGGGGGGGACACTGAAGCTTTCTTT. Amino acids: CSVATGGDTEAFF.

This clonotype was seen a few times. Here the CDR3 reads CASSPPSAADYGYTF. In nucleotides, the CDR3 is TGTGCCAGCTCACCACCGTCGGCAGCAGATTATGGCTACACCTTC. The V gene is TRBV18, the J gene TRBJ1-2, with D unresolved. In germline, CDR1 is KGHSH, CDR2 LQKENI. The V end lost 0 bases, the J end lost 5 bases, and 13 bases lay between the germline ends. The CDR3 sequence is 15 residues long.

This clonotype was observed many times. V usage is TRBV15 and J usage is TRBJ1-1; D possibly corresponds to TRBD1 (5 bases). Trimming left V 1 base short and J 1 base short, with 19 bases between. This CDR3 contains 18 residues. Germline V gene lookup returns CDR1 LNHNV and CDR2 YYDKDF (reference sequence). DNA of the CDR3: TGTGCCACCAGCAGAGGGATCAGGGACCCCAGCCCGAACACTGAAGCTTTCTTT. Translating it yields CATSRGIRDPSPNTEAFF.